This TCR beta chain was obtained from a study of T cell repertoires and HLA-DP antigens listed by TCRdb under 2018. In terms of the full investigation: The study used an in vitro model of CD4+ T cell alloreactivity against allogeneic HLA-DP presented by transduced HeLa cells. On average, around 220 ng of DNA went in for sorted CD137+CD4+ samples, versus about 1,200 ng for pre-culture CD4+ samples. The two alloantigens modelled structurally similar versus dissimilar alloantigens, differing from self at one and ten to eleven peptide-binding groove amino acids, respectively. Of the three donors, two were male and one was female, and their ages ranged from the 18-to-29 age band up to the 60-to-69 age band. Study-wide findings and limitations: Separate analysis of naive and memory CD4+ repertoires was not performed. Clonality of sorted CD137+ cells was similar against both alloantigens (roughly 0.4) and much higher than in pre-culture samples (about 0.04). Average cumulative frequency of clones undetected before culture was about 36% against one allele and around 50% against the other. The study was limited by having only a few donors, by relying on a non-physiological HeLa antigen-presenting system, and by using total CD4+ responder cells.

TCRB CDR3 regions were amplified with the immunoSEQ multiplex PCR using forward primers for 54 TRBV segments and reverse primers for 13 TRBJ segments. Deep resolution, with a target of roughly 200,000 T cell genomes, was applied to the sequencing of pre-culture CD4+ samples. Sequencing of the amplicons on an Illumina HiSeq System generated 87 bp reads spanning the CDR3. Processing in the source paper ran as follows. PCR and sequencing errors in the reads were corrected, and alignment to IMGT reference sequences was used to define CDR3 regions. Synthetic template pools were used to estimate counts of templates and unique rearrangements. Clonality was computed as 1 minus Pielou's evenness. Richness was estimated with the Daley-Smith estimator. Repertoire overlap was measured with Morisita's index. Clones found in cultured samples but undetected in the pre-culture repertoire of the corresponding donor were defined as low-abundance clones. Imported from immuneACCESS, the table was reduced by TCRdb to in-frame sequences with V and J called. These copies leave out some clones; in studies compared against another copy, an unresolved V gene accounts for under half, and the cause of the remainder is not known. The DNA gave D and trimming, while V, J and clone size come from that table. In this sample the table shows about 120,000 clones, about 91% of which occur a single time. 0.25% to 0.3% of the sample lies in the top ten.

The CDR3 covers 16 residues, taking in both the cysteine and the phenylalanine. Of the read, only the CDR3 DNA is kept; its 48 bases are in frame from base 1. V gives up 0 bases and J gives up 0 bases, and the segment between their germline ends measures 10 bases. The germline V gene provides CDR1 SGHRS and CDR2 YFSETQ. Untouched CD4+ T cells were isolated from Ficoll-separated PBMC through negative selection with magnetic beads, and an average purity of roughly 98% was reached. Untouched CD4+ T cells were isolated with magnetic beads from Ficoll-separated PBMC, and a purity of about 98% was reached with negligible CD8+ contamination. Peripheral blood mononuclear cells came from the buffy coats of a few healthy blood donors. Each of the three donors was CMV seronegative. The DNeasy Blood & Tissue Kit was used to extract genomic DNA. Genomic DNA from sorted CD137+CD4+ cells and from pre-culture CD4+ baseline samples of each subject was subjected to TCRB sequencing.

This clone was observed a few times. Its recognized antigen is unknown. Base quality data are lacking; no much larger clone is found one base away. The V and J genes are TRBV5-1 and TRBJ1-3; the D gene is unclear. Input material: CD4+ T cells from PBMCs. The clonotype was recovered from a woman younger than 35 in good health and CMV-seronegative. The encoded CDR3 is CASSLAWADSGNTIYF. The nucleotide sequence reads TGCGCCAGCAGCTTGGCATGGGCCGACTCTGGAAACACCATATATTTT.